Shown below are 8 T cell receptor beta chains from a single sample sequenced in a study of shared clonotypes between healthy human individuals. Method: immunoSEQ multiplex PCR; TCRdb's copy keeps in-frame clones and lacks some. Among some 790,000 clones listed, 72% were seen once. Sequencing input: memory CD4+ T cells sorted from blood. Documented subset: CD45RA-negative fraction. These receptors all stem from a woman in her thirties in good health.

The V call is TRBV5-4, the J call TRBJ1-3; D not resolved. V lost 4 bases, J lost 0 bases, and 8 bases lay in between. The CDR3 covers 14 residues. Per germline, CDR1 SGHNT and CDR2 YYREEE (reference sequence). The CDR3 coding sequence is TGTGCCAGCAGCCGAGACACCTCTGGAAACACCATATATTTT. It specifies CASSRDTSGNTIYF. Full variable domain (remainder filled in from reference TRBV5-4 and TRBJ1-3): ETGVTQSPTHLIKTRGQQVTLRCSSQSGHNTVSWYQQALGQGPQFIFQYYREEENGRGNFPPRFSGLQFPNYSSELNVNALELDDSALYLCASSRDTSGNTIYFGEGSWLTVV.

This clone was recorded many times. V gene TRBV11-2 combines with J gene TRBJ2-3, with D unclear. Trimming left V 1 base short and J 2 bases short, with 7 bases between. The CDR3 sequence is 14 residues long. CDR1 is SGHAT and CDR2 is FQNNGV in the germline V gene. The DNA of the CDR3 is TGTGCCAGCAGCTTAGCTCCGTACACAGATACGCAGTATTTT. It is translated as CASSLAPYTDTQYF.

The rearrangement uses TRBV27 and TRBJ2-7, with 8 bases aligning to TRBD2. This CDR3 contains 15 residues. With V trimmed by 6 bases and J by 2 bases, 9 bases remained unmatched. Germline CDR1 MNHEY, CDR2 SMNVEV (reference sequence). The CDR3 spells CASRAHSGEPYEQYF. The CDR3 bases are TGTGCCAGCAGGGCTCATAGCGGGGAGCCCTACGAGCAGTACTTC.

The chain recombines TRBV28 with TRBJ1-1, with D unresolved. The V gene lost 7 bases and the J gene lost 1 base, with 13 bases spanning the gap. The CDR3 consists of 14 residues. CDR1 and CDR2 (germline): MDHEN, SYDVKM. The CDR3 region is CASKKTIENTEAFF. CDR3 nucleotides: TGTGCCAGCAAAAAAACAATCGAGAACACTGAAGCTTTCTTT.

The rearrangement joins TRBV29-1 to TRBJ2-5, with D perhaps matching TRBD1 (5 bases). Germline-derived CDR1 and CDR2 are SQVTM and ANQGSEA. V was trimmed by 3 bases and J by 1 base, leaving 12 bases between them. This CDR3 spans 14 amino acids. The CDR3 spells CSVDLGRGQETQYF. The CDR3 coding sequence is TGCAGCGTTGATTTGGGAAGGGGCCAAGAGACCCAGTACTTC.

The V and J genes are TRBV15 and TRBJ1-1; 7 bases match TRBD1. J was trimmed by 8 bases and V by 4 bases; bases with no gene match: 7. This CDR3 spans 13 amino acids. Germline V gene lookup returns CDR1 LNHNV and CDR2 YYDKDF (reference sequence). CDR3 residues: CATSTNRGFEAFF. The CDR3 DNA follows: TGTGCCACCAGCACAAACAGGGGTTTCGAAGCTTTCTTT.

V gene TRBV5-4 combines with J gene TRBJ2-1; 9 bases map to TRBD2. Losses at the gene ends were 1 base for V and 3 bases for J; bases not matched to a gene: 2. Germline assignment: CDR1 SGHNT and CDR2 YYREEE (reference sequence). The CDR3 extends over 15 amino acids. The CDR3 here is CASSLNSGSYNEQFF. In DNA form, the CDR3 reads TGTGCCAGCAGCTTGAATAGCGGGAGCTACAATGAGCAGTTCTTC.

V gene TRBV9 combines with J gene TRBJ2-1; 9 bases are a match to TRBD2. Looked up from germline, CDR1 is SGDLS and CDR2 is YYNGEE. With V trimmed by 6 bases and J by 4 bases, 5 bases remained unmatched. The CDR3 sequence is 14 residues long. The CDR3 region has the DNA TGTGCCAGCAACCGGCGGGAGGGGTACAATGAGCAGTTCTTC. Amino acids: CASNRREGYNEQFF.